This TCR beta chain was profiled in a study of blood T cells in healthy people across ages. Only a few counts were recorded for this clonotype. CDR1 and CDR2 (germline): MNHEY, SMNVEV (reference sequence). The CDR3 is 15 residues long. V lost 5 bases to trimming and J lost 4 bases, with 17 bases between them. The second PCR ran roughly 7 to 11 cycles with a sample-barcoded 5' primer and J-beta primers. TCRdb ran MiXCR on the 5' RACE reads and lists one entry per CDR3 protein. The sample comprises some 1 million distinct CDR3 sequences, 40% to 55% of which are singletons, and over 15% rests with the top ten.

The genes are TRBV27 and TRBJ1-2; the D gene is possibly TRBD1 (6 bases). Sequencing was performed on blood. This TCR was recovered from a woman between 55 and 75 years old in good health. CDR3 DNA: TGTGCCAGCAGTCTCGACGGGGGCCTAAGCTATGGCTACACCTTC. Translation: CASSLDGGLSYGYTF.